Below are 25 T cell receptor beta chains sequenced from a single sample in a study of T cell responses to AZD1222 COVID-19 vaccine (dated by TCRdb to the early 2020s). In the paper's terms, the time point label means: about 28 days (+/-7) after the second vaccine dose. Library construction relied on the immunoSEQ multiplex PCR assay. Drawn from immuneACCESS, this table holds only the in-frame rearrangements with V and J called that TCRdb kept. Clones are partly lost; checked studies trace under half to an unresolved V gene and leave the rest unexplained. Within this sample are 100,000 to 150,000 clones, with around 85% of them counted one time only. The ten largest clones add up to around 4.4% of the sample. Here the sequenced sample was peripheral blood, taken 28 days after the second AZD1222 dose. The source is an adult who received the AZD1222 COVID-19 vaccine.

CDR3 residues: CASSFTGGNQPQHF. The DNA of the CDR3 is TGTGCCAGCAGCTTTACAGGAGGCAATCAGCCCCAGCATTTT. The V and J genes are TRBV11-2 and TRBJ1-5; TRBD1 is a possible D gene (5 bases). The CDR3 consists of 14 residues. Germline loops: CDR1 SGHAT, CDR2 FQNNGV. V was trimmed by 3 bases and J by 2 bases, leaving 8 bases between them.

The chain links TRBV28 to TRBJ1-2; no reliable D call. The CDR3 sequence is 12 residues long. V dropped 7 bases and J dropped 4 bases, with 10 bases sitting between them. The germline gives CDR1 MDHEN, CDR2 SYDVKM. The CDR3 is CASNRVSYGYTF. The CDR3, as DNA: TGTGCCAGCAATAGGGTCTCCTATGGCTACACCTTC.

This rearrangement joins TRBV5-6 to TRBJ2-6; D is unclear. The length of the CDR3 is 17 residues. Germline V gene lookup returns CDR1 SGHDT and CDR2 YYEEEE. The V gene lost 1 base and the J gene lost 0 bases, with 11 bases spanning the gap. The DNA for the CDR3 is TGTGCCAGCAGCTTGACAGACACCCGCTCTGGGGCCAACGTCCTGACTTTC. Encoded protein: CASSLTDTRSGANVLTF.

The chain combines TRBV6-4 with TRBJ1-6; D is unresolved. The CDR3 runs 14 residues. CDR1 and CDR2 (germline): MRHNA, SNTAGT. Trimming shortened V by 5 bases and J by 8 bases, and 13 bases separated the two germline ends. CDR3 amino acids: CASSLEGWDSPLHF. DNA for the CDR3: TGTGCCAGCAGTTTGGAGGGTTGGGATTCACCCCTCCACTTT.

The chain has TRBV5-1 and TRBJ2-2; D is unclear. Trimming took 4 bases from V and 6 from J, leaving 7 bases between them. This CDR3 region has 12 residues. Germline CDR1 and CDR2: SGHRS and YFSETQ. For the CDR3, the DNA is TGCGCCAGCAGCCTAAACCCCGGGGAGCTGTTTTTT. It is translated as CASSLNPGELFF.

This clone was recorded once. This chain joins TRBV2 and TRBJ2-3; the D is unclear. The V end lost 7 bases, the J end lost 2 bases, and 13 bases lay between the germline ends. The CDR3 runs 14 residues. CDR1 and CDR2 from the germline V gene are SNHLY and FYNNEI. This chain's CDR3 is CASMPQLTTDTQYF. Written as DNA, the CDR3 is TGTGCCAGCATGCCCCAGCTAACCACAGATACGCAGTATTTT.

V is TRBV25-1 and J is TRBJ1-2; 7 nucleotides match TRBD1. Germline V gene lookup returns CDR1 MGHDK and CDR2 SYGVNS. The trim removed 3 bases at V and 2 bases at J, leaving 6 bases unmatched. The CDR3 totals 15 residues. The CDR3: CASSDIEDRNYGYTF. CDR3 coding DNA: TGTGCCAGCAGTGATATCGAGGACAGGAACTATGGCTACACCTTC.

The DNA for the CDR3 is TGCGCCAGCAGCCTACGCACTTGGGACACTGAAGCTTTCTTT. Protein sequence: CASSLRTWDTEAFF. V is TRBV5-1 and J is TRBJ1-1; unclear D gene. V lost 4 bases, J lost 3 bases, and 13 bases lay in between. The CDR3 is made up of 14 amino acids. CDR1 and CDR2 from the germline V gene are SGHRS and YFSETQ.

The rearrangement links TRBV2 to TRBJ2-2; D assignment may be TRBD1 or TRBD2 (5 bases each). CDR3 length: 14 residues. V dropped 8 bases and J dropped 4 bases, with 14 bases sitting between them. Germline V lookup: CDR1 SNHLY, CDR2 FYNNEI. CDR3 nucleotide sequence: TGTGCCAGCCGACCCAGGGACCTCACCGGGGAGCTGTTTTTT. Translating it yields CASRPRDLTGELFF.

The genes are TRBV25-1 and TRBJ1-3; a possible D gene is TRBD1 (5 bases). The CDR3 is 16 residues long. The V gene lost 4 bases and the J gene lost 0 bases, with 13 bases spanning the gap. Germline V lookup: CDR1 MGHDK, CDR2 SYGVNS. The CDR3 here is CASSGGGADSGNTIYF. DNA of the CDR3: TGTGCCAGCAGTGGAGGAGGGGCCGACTCTGGAAACACCATATATTTT.

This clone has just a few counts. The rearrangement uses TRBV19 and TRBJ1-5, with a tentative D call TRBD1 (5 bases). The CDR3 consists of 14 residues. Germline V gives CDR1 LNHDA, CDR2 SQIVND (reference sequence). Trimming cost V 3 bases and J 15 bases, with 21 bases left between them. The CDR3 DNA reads TGTGCCAGTAGTATCCCAAACTCCGGGACGAGTCGGCATTTT. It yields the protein CASSIPNSGTSRHF.

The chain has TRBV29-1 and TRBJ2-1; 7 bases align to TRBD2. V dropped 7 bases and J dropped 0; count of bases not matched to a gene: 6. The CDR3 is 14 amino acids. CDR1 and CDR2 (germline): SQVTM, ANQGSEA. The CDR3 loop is CSATWEGSYNEQFF. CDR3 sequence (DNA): TGCAGCGCGACCTGGGAGGGCTCCTACAATGAGCAGTTCTTC.

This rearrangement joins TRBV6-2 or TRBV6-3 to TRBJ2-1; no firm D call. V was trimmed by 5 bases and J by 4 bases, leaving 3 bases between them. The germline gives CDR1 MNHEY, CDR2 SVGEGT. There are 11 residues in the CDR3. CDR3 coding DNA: TGTGCCAGCAGTATATACAATGAGCAGTTCTTC. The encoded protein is CASSIYNEQFF.

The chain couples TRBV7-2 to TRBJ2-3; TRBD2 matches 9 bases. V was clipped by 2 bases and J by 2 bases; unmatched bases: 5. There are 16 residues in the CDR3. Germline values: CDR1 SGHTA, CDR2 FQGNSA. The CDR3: CASSLLAGADTDTQYF. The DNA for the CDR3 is TGTGCCAGCAGCTTATTAGCGGGGGCCGACACAGATACGCAGTATTTT.

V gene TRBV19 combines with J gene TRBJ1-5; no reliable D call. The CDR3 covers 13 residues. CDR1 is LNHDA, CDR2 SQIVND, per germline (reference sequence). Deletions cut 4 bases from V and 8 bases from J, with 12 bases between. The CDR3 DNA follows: TGTGCCAGTAGTAGGGCGGGGTTCGAGCCCCAGCATTTT. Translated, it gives CASSRAGFEPQHF.

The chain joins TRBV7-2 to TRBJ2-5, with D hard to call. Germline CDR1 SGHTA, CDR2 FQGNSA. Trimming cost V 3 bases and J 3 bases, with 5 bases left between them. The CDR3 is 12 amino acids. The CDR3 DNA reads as TGTGCCAGCAGCTTCTTCGAAGAGACCCAGTACTTC. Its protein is CASSFFEETQYF.

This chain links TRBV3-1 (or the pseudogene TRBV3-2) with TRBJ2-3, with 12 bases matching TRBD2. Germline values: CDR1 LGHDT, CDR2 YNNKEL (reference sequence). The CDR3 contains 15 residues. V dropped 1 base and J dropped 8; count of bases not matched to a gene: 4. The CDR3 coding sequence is TGTGCCAGCAGCCAAGCCCCGGGACTAGCGGGTACGCAGTATTTT. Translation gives CASSQAPGLAGTQYF.

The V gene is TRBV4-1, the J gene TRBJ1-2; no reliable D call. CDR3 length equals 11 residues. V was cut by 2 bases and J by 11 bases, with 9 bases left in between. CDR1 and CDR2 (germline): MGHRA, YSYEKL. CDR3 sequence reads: CASSQKMRYTF. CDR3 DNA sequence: TGCGCCAGCAGCCAAAAAATGCGGTACACCTTC.

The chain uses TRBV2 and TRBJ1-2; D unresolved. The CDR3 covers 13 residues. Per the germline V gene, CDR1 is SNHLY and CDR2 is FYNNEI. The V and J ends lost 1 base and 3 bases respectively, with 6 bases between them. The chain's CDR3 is CASSEVGHYGYTF. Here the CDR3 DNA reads TGTGCCAGCAGTGAAGTCGGTCACTATGGCTACACCTTC.

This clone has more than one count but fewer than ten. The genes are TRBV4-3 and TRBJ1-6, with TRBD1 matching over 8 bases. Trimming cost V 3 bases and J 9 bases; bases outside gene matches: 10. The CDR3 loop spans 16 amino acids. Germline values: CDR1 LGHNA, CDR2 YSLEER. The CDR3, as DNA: TGCGCCAGCAGCCACGAATCCGGGACAGGTTCTTCACCCCTCCACTTT. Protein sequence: CASSHESGTGSSPLHF.

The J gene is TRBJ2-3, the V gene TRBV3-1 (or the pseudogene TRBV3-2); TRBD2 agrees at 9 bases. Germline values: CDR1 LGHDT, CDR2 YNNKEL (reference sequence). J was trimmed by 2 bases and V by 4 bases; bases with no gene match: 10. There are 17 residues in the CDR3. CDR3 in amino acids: CASSRRVAGDNTDTQYF. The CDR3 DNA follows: TGTGCCAGCAGCCGGCGGGTAGCGGGGGACAACACAGATACGCAGTATTTT.

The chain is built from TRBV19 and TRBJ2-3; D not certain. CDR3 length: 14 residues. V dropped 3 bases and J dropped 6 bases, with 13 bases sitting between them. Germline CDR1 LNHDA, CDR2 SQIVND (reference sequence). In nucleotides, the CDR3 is TGTGCCAGTAGTATTCGGCGACTCATGGATACGCAGTATTTT. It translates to CASSIRRLMDTQYF.

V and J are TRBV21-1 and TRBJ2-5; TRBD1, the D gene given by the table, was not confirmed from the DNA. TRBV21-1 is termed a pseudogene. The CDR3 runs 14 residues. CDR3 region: CASSNHRGQETQYF. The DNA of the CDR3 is TGTGCCAGCAGCAACCACAGGGGGCAGGAGACCCAGTACTTC.

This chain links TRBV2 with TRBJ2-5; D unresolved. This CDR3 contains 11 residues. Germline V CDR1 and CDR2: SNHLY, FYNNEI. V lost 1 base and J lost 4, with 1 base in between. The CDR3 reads CASSEVETQYF. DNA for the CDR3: TGTGCCAGCAGTGAAGTAGAGACCCAGTACTTC.

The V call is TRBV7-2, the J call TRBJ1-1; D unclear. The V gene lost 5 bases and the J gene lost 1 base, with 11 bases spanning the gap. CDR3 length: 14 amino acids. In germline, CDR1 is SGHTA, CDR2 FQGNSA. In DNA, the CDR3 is TGTGCCAGCAGCCCCTTTTTGGGGAACACTGAAGCTTTCTTT. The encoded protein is CASSPFLGNTEAFF.